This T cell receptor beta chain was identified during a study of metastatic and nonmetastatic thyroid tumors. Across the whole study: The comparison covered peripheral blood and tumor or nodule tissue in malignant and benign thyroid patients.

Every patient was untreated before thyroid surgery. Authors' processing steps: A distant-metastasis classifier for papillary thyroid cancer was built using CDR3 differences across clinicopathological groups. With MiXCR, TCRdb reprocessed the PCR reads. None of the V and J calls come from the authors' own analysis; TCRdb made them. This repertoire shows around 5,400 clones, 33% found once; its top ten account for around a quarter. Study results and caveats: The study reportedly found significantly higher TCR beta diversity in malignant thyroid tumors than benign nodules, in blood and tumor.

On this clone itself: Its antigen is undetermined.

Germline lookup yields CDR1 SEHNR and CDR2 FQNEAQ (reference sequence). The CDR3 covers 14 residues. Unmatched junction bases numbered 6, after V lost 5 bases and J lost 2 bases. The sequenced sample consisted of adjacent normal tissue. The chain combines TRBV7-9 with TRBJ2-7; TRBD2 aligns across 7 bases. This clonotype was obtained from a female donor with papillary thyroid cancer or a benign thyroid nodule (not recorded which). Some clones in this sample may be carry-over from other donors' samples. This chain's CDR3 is CASSRAGPAYEQYF. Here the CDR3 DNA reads TGTGCCAGCAGCCGAGCGGGACCCGCCTACGAGCAGTACTTC.